This T cell receptor (beta chain) is from a study of blood T cell repertoires in COVID-19. Study-wide context: Samples representing acute and convalescent COVID-19 were sourced from the United States, Italy and Spain. PBMCs, B-cell-depleted T cells, or T cells were the source of the cDNA or gDNA that made up the material.

The V segment lost 3 bases and the J segment 2 bases; nucleotides outside the gene matches: 11. Per the germline V gene, CDR1 is SGHRS and CDR2 is YFSETQ. The CDR3 covers 17 residues. Only in-frame clones appear in the TCRdb table, and some are missing; sequencing was by immunoSEQ multiplex PCR. In the table there are some 250,000 clones, 70% to 90% of which are singletons. The V gene is TRBV5-1, the J gene TRBJ2-1, with 7 bases identical to TRBD1. The sample was peripheral blood. The TCR was taken from a woman aged 25-40 years with acute or convalescent COVID-19. Written as DNA, the CDR3 is TGCGCCAGCAGCTCCGGGCCCCTCCAGGGGGCCTACAATGAGCAGTTCTTC. It translates to CASSSGPLQGAYNEQFF.